What follows are 32 T cell receptor beta chains derived from one specimen sequenced in a study of radiotherapy plus CTLA-4 blockade in lung cancer. Sequencing used immunoSEQ multiplex PCR; TCRdb keeps in-frame clones, though not all of them. The sample contains 95,000 to 150,000 clones, approximately 90% of which appear only once. The sequences come from peripheral blood, collected from a patient treated with radiotherapy plus ipilimumab. The receptors come from a human donor with non-small cell lung cancer that progressed on radiotherapy plus ipilimumab.

The chain joins TRBV29-1 to TRBJ2-2; TRBD1 might be the D (5 bases). The CDR3 runs to 14 residues. Germline CDR1 and CDR2: SQVTM and ANQGSEA. Trimming pared 5 bases from V and 0 bases from J, leaving 10 bases between. CDR3 sequence: CSVRGASNTGELFF. In DNA, the CDR3 is TGCAGCGTTAGGGGCGCTTCGAACACCGGGGAGCTGTTTTTT.

The genes are TRBV6-5 and TRBJ2-1, with TRBD2 matching over 11 bases. The CDR3 spans 15 residues. From germline, CDR1 is MNHEY and CDR2 SVGAGI. After removal of 5 bases from V and 9 bases from J, the junction contained 9 bases not matched to a gene. The CDR3: CASSRVTSGKGEQFF. CDR3 sequence (DNA): TGTGCCAGCAGTCGGGTGACTAGCGGGAAGGGTGAGCAGTTCTTC.

This sequence joins TRBV5-4 and TRBJ2-1; TRBD1 matches 7 bases. From germline, CDR1 is SGHNT and CDR2 YYREEE (reference sequence). V gave up 5 bases and J gave up 8 bases; unmatched junction bases: 4. The length of the CDR3 is 12 residues. CDR3: CASSYTGDEQFF. The CDR3 DNA reads TGTGCCAGCAGTTACACAGGGGATGAGCAGTTCTTC.

The chain uses TRBV18 and TRBJ2-1; TRBD1 is a possible D gene (5 bases). The CDR3 consists of 14 residues. Looked up from germline, CDR1 is KGHSH and CDR2 is LQKENI. V lost 2 bases to trimming and J lost 7 bases, with 12 bases between them. This chain's CDR3 is CASSPFLGVNEQFF. CDR3 nucleotide sequence: TGTGCCAGCTCACCATTTTTAGGGGTTAATGAGCAGTTCTTC.

This chain uses TRBV5-4 with TRBJ2-1; D call uncertain. Germline V gene data show CDR1 as SGHNT and CDR2 as YYREEE (reference sequence). The V and J ends lost 0 bases and 0 bases respectively, with 10 bases between them. This CDR3 spans 16 amino acids. The CDR3 region is CASSLGGRSSYNEQFF. As DNA, the CDR3 is TGTGCCAGCAGCTTGGGAGGAAGGAGCTCCTACAATGAGCAGTTCTTC.

The CDR3 is CASSSPGAYNEQFF. As DNA, the CDR3 is TGCGCCAGCAGCTCCCCTGGAGCTTACAATGAGCAGTTCTTC. The genes are TRBV5-1 and TRBJ2-1; D unclear. Trimming removed 3 bases from V and 4 bases from J, with 11 bases in between. The CDR3 is made up of 14 amino acids. Per the germline V gene, CDR1 is SGHRS and CDR2 is YFSETQ. Full variable domain (outside the CDR3, taken from reference TRBV5-1 and TRBJ2-1): KAGVTQTPRYLIKTRGQQVTLSCSPISGHRSVSWYQQTPGQGLQFLFEYFSETQRNKGNFPGRFSGRQFSNSRSEMNVSTLELGDSALYLCASSSPGAYNEQFFGPGTRLTVL.

This clone occurred once. The genes are TRBV7-9 and TRBJ1-3, with 7 bases that match TRBD1. This CDR3 is 17 amino acids long. Losses at the gene ends were 1 base for V and 0 bases for J; bases not matched to a gene: 6. Looked up from germline, CDR1 is SEHNR and CDR2 is FQNEAQ (reference sequence). The CDR3 is CASSLGTGLISGNTIYF. The CDR3 DNA reads TGTGCCAGCAGCTTAGGGACAGGACTAATCTCTGGAAACACCATATATTTT.

The chain is built from TRBV19 and TRBJ1-1, with D uncertain. Germline V gives CDR1 LNHDA, CDR2 SQIVND (reference sequence). This CDR3 is 14 amino acids long. V lost 5 bases to trimming and J lost 1 base, with 11 bases between them. The CDR3 DNA reads as TGTGCCAGTAGTCCCCGGACGGGGAACACTGAAGCTTTCTTT. Its protein is CASSPRTGNTEAFF.

This rearrangement joins TRBV7-2 to TRBJ1-1; possible D gene TRBD1, 6 bases. The length of the CDR3 is 14 residues. The germline V gene encodes CDR1 SGHTA and CDR2 FQGNSA. V dropped 7 bases and J dropped 5 bases, with 17 bases sitting between them. The chain's CDR3 is CASTGGGVGTEAFF. CDR3 DNA: TGTGCCAGCACCGGAGGGGGGGTAGGGACTGAAGCTTTCTTT.

The chain couples TRBV9 to TRBJ1-3; D unresolved. The germline gives CDR1 SGDLS, CDR2 YYNGEE. This CDR3 spans 14 amino acids. V was trimmed by 3 bases and J by 3 bases, leaving 10 bases between them. The CDR3 nucleotides are TGTGCCAGCAGCGCTCCGACGGATGGAAACACCATATATTTT. Protein product: CASSAPTDGNTIYF.

This rearrangement joins TRBV19 to TRBJ2-1; 9 bases line up with TRBD1. The CDR3 contains 16 residues. Germline-derived CDR1 and CDR2 are LNHDA and SQIVND (reference sequence). V was pared by 4 bases and J by 3 bases, with 7 bases of the junction left unmatched. CDR3 sequence reads: CASSKIGQGNYNEQFF. In DNA form, the CDR3 reads TGTGCCAGTAGTAAAATTGGACAGGGGAACTACAATGAGCAGTTCTTC. The complete variable domain, with remaining parts taken from reference TRBV19 and TRBJ2-1, reads DGGITQSPKYLFRKEGQNVTLSCEQNLNHDAMYWYRQDPGQGLRLIYYSQIVNDFQKGDIAEGYSVSREKKESFPLTVTSAQKNPTAFYLCASSKIGQGNYNEQFFGPGTRLTVL.

Concerning this clone itself: Sequence at one end of the junction differs from germline and may be a read error. The chain combines TRBV6-1 with TRBJ1-1; D uncertain. CDR1 MNHNS and CDR2 SASEGT come from the germline V gene. The CDR3 is 13 amino acids. The CDR3 bases are TGTGCCAGCAGGGAAGTGGCGAACACTGAAGCTTTCTTT. It codes for CASREVANTEAFF.

The chain employs TRBV10-2 and TRBJ1-5; no clear D. The CDR3 is 12 amino acids. Germline lookup yields CDR1 WSHSY and CDR2 SAAADI. Trimming took 3 bases from V and 9 from J, leaving 9 bases between them. The chain's CDR3 is CASSEVRGPQHF. Here the CDR3 DNA reads TGCGCCAGCAGTGAAGTGCGGGGGCCCCAGCATTTT.

The V and J genes are TRBV19 and TRBJ1-5; D gene unclear. This CDR3 spans 14 amino acids. CDR1 and CDR2 from the germline V gene are LNHDA and SQIVND (reference sequence). V lost 6 bases and J lost 2, with 11 bases in between. Written as DNA, the CDR3 is TGTGCCAGTAGCCCGGGTTGGGGCAATCAGCCCCAGCATTTT. Translated, it gives CASSPGWGNQPQHF. The entire variable domain, with the rest obtained from reference TRBV19 and TRBJ1-5, is as follows: DGGITQSPKYLFRKEGQNVTLSCEQNLNHDAMYWYRQDPGQGLRLIYYSQIVNDFQKGDIAEGYSVSREKKESFPLTVTSAQKNPTAFYLCASSPGWGNQPQHFGDGTRLSIL.

The chain carries TRBV19 and TRBJ1-5; 7 positions agree with TRBD1. Germline CDR1 is LNHDA and CDR2 is SQIVND (reference sequence). This CDR3 is 14 amino acids long. V was clipped by 4 bases and J by 6 bases; unmatched bases: 6. CDR3 sequence: CASSSQGESQPQHF. The CDR3 bases are TGTGCCAGTAGTAGTCAGGGGGAATCTCAGCCCCAGCATTTT.

Notes on this clone: The sample carries other DNA sequences with the same CDR3. This rearrangement joins TRBV10-3 to TRBJ1-2; TRBD1 agrees at 10 bases. Germline V gene data show CDR1 as ENHRY and CDR2 as SYGVKD. CDR3 size: 15 residues. After removal of 3 bases from V and 3 bases from J, the junction contained 4 bases not matched to a gene. Written as DNA, the CDR3 is TGTGCCATCAGTGACCGACAGGGGGCAGACTATGGCTACACCTTC. Protein sequence: CAISDRQGADYGYTF.

This sequence joins TRBV21-1 and TRBJ2-1; TRBD2 is taken as the D call from the table, unchecked against the DNA. TRBV21-1 is classified as a pseudogene. The CDR3 sequence is 13 residues long. The DNA of the CDR3 is TGTGCCAGCAGCCCCCGGGAAGGGCCCGAGCAGTTCTTC. It specifies CASSPREGPEQFF.

The chain employs TRBV9 and TRBJ2-7; perhaps D is TRBD1 or TRBD2 (6 bases each). Germline V lookup: CDR1 SGDLS, CDR2 YYNGEE. V lost 4 bases and J 5 bases, leaving 19 bases between the germline ends. There are 15 residues in the CDR3. The CDR3 spells CASSLTGAFLDEQYF. The CDR3 nucleotides read TGTGCCAGCAGCCTGACGGGGGCTTTTTTGGACGAGCAGTACTTC.

J is TRBJ2-7 and V is TRBV7-2; 8 bases are a match to TRBD2. The germline gives CDR1 SGHTA, CDR2 FQGNSA. The CDR3 is made up of 16 amino acids. Unmatched junction bases numbered 11, after V lost 5 bases and J lost 2 bases. The CDR3 region is CASSLSLLAVTYEQYF. DNA for the CDR3: TGTGCCAGCAGCCTTAGCTTACTAGCGGTTACCTACGAGCAGTACTTC. Full variable domain (rest looked up from reference TRBV7-2 and TRBJ2-7): GAGVSQSPSNKVTEKGKDVELRCDPISGHTALYWYRQSLGQGLEFLIYFQGNSAPDKSGLPSDRFSAERTGGSVSTLTIQRTQQEDSAVYLCASSLSLLAVTYEQYFGPGTRLTVT.

The chain has TRBV18 and TRBJ1-1; unclear D gene. The CDR3 loop spans 13 amino acids. Germline V lookup: CDR1 KGHSH, CDR2 LQKENI. Trimming removed 0 bases from V and 1 base from J, with 3 bases in between. The CDR3 region is CASSPPENTEAFF. The CDR3 bases are TGTGCCAGCTCACCACCGGAGAACACTGAAGCTTTCTTT.

The chain is built from TRBV15 and TRBJ1-1; TRBD1 agrees at 8 bases. This CDR3 has 18 residues. The junction had 15 bases not matched to a gene; V was cut back by 1 base and J by 5 bases. Germline V gene lookup returns CDR1 LNHNV and CDR2 YYDKDF (reference sequence). The CDR3 sequence is CATSRVLGQGVVLTEAFF. The DNA of the CDR3 is TGTGCCACCAGCAGAGTGCTTGGACAGGGAGTGGTTTTGACTGAAGCTTTCTTT.

The chain uses TRBV18 and TRBJ1-5; 7 positions agree with TRBD1. Germline assignment: CDR1 KGHSH and CDR2 LQKENI. V lost 3 bases to trimming and J lost 1 base; unmatched junction nucleotides: 6. This CDR3 is built from 16 residues. CDR3 residues: CASSPFPQGSNQPQHF. The CDR3 nucleotides are TGTGCCAGCTCACCCTTTCCACAGGGGAGCAATCAGCCCCAGCATTTT.

The chain is built from TRBV10-3 and TRBJ1-2; a possible D gene is TRBD1 (6 bases). Per germline, CDR1 ENHRY and CDR2 SYGVKD. The CDR3 has 13 amino acids. V lost 6 bases and J lost 8, with 16 bases in between. CDR3 in amino acids: CAISQGPRSGYTF. The DNA for the CDR3 is TGTGCCATCAGCCAGGGGCCCAGGTCGGGCTACACCTTC.

The chain has TRBV20-1 and TRBJ2-5; possible D gene TRBD1, 5 bases. The J call may be in error: the DNA end matches TRBJ2-7 better. The CDR3 has 11 amino acids. Germline V lookup: CDR1 DFQATT, CDR2 SNEGSKA (reference sequence). The chain's CDR3 is CSAPQGYEQYF. CDR3 coding DNA: TGCAGTGCCCCTCAGGGTTACGAGCAGTACTTC.

V is TRBV7-2 and J is TRBJ2-1, with 14 bases matching TRBD2. This CDR3 comprises 17 residues. Unmatched junction bases numbered 6, after V lost 5 bases and J lost 3 bases. Germline V lookup: CDR1 SGHTA, CDR2 FQGNSA. The CDR3 loop reads CASSLRGTSGSYNEQFF. The CDR3 DNA follows: TGTGCCAGCAGCCTCCGCGGGACTAGCGGGAGCTACAATGAGCAGTTCTTC.

J is TRBJ2-7 and V is TRBV5-6, with a tentative D call TRBD2 (5 bases). CDR1 SGHDT and CDR2 YYEEEE come from the germline V gene. V dropped 0 bases and J dropped 3 bases, with 7 bases sitting between them. The CDR3 is 13 residues long. The CDR3 region has the DNA TGTGCCAGCAGCTTGGTCGGAGGCTACGAGCAGTACTTC. It yields the protein CASSLVGGYEQYF.

This clone was counted only a few times. The rearrangement links TRBV14 to TRBJ2-7, with D perhaps TRBD2 (5 bases). The CDR3 sequence is 15 residues long. Trimming pared 0 bases from V and 3 bases from J, leaving 12 bases between. Germline V gives CDR1 SGHDN, CDR2 FVKESK. CDR3 region: CASSQDNLRDYEQYF. The CDR3 coding sequence is TGTGCCAGCAGCCAAGACAATCTCCGGGACTACGAGCAGTACTTC.

On this clone itself: One end of the junction does not line up with germline, which may come from a read error. J is TRBJ1-1 and V is TRBV25-1, with D unresolved. There are 11 residues in the CDR3. Germline loops: CDR1 MGHDK, CDR2 SYGVNS. CDR3 in DNA: TGTGCCAGCAGTGAAGGGCGAGGCCGAACCTTT. Translated: CASSEGRGRTF.

J is TRBJ1-1 and V is TRBV29-1, with D possibly matching TRBD1 (5 bases). Germline V lookup: CDR1 SQVTM, CDR2 ANQGSEA. The CDR3 extends over 13 amino acids. V dropped 4 bases and J dropped 6 bases, with 15 bases sitting between them. The CDR3: CSVGRASGPEAFF. As DNA, the CDR3 is TGCAGCGTTGGGCGGGCGTCGGGACCTGAAGCTTTCTTT.

The rearrangement uses TRBV2 and TRBJ2-3, with unresolved D. V was pared by 3 bases and J by 6 bases, with 22 bases between. CDR3 size: 17 residues. The germline V gene encodes CDR1 SNHLY and CDR2 FYNNEI. In DNA, the CDR3 is TGTGCCAGCAGTGACCGGGCCCTGCCGTATAGTGAGGATACGCAGTATTTT. This sequence encodes CASSDRALPYSEDTQYF.

The chain recombines TRBV11-1 with TRBJ2-7; D is undetermined. Per the germline V gene, CDR1 is SGHAT and CDR2 is FQDESV (reference sequence). Trimming pared 0 bases from V and 3 bases from J, leaving 6 bases between. The CDR3 covers 13 residues. The CDR3 is CASSLAYGYEQYF. The CDR3 nucleotides read TGTGCCAGCAGCTTAGCGTACGGCTACGAGCAGTACTTC.

V and J are TRBV7-8 and TRBJ1-1; no clear D. Germline assignment: CDR1 SGHVS and CDR2 FQNEAQ. The CDR3 sequence is 13 residues long. V was pared by 5 bases and J by 4 bases, with 11 bases between. The CDR3 is CASSPNLGTEAFF. DNA for the CDR3: TGTGCCAGCAGCCCGAACTTGGGCACTGAAGCTTTCTTT.